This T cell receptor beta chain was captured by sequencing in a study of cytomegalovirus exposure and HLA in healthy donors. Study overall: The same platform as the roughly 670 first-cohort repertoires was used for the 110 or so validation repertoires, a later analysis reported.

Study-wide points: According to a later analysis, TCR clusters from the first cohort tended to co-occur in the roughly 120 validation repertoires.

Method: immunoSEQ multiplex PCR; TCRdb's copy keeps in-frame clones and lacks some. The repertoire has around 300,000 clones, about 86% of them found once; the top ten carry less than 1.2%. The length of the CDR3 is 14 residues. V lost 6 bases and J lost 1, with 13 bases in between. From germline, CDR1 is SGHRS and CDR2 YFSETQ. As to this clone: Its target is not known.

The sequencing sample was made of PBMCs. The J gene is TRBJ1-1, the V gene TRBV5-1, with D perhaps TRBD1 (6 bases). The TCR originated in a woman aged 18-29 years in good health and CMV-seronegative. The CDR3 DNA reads TGCGCCAGCACCAGGGACATTTCGAACACTGAAGCTTTCTTT. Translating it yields CASTRDISNTEAFF.